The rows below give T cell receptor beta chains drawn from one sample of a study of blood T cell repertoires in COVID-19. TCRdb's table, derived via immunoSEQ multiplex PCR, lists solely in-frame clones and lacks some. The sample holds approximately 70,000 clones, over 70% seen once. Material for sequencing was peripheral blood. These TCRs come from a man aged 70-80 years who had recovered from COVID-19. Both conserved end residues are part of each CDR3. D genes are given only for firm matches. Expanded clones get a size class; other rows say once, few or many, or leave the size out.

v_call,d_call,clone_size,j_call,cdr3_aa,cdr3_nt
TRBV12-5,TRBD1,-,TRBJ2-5,CASGIPQGQGGRETQYF,TGTGCTAGTGGGATTCCTCAAGGACAGGGTGGGAGGGAGACCCAGTACTTC
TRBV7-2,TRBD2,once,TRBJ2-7,CASSFGLAVYEQYF,TGTGCCAGCAGCTTCGGACTAGCTGTCTACGAGCAGTACTTC
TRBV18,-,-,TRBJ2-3,CASSRDSGSTDTQYF,TGTGCCAGCTCACGGGACTCGGGAAGCACAGATACGCAGTATTTT
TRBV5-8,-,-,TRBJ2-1,CASSLFTGNSYNEQFF,TGTGCCAGCAGCTTGTTTACGGGGAACTCCTACAATGAGCAGTTCTTC
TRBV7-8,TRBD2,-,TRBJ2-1,CASSSRTSGSHNEQFF,TGTGCCAGCAGCTCCCGGACTAGCGGGAGCCACAATGAGCAGTTCTTC
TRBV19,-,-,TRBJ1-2,CASSQDIFYGYTF,TGTGCCAGTAGCCAGGACATATTTTATGGCTACACCTTC
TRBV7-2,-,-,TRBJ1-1,CASSLYQGWTEAFF,TGTGCCAGCAGCTTATATCAGGGGTGGACTGAAGCTTTCTTT
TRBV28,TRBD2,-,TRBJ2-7,CASSSSSVTPSGREDEQYF,TGTGCCAGCAGTTCTAGTAGCGTTACACCTAGCGGGAGAGAGGACGAGCAGTACTTC
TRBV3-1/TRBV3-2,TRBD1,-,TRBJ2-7,CASSQGYTTGRAYEQYF,TGTGCCAGCAGCCAGGGATATACGACAGGGCGCGCCTACGAGCAGTACTTC
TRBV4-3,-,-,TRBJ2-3,CASSQGQVRDTQYF,TGCGCCAGCAGCCAAGGACAGGTGCGAGATACGCAGTATTTT
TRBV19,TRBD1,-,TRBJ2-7,CASSIGTGASYEQYF,TGTGCCAGTAGTATTGGGACAGGGGCCTCCTACGAGCAGTACTTC
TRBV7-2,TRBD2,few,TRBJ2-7,CASSLIGGRVSEQYF,TGTGCCAGCAGCTTAATAGGCGGGAGGGTATCGGAGCAGTACTTC
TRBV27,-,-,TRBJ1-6,CASTPRLFHPSDFNSPLHF,TGTGCCAGCACCCCTCGATTATTTCACCCTTCCGACTTTAATTCACCCCTCCACTTT
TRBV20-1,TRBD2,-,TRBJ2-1,CSASTSGTLTYNEQFF,TGCAGTGCTAGTACTAGCGGGACCTTGACCTACAATGAGCAGTTCTTC
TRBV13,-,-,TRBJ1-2,CASSLGGVYGYTF,TGTGCCAGCAGCTTAGGGGGCGTCTATGGCTACACCTTC
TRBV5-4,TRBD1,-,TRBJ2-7,CASSWDRAYEQYF,TGTGCCAGCAGCTGGGACAGGGCTTACGAGCAGTACTTC
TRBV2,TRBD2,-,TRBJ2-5,CAGRTSGYQETQYF,TGTGCCGGACGGACTAGCGGGTACCAAGAGACCCAGTACTTC
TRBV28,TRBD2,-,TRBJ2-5,CASSPSGGAGATKAQYF,TGTGCCAGCAGTCCTAGTGGAGGGGCGGGAGCCACTAAGGCCCAGTACTTC
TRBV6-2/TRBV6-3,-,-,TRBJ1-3,CASSQQGTGNTIYF,TGTGCCAGCAGTCAACAGGGCACTGGAAACACCATATATTTT
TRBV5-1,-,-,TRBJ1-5,CASSFIGEGQPQHF,TGCGCCAGCAGCTTCATAGGGGAAGGGCAGCCCCAGCATTTT
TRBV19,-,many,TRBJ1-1,CASSRFTTEAFF,TGTGCCAGTAGCAGATTCACCACTGAAGCTTTCTTT
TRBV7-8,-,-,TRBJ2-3,CASSSQPDTQYF,TGTGCCAGCAGCTCACAGCCAGATACGCAGTATTTT
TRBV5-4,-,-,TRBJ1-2,CASSPPVGEGYGYTF,TGTGCCAGCAGCCCGCCTGTCGGGGAGGGCTATGGCTACACCTTC
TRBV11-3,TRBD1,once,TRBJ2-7,CASSLTGTGVGEQYF,TGTGCCAGCAGCTTAACCGGGACAGGCGTGGGCGAGCAGTACTTC
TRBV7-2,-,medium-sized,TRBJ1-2,CASSSSRITYGYTF,TGTGCCAGCAGCTCCTCGCGCATCACTTATGGCTACACCTTC
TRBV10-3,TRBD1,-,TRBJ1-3,CATNDRGISGNTIYF,TGTGCCACCAACGACAGGGGAATCTCTGGAAACACCATATATTTT
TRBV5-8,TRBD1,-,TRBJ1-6,CASSLTGDTYNSPLHF,TGTGCCAGCAGCCTTACAGGGGACACCTATAATTCACCCCTCCACTTT
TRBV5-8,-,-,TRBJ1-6,CASSRGQPRNSPLHF,TGTGCCAGCAGCCGCGGACAGCCCCGCAATTCACCCCTCCACTTT
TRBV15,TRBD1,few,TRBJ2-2,CATSRSGQGELFF,TGTGCCACCAGCAGATCGGGACAGGGGGAGCTGTTTTTT
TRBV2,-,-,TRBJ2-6,CASSEERVSGANVLTF,TGTGCCAGCAGTGAAGAGCGAGTCTCTGGGGCCAACGTCCTGACTTTC
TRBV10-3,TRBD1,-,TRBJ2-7,CAITLDRDRNEQYF,TGTGCCATCACCCTCGACAGGGATCGAAACGAGCAGTACTTC
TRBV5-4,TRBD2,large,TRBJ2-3,CASSYLLAGGPTDTQYF,TGTGCCAGCAGCTATTTACTAGCGGGGGGGCCGACAGATACGCAGTATTTT
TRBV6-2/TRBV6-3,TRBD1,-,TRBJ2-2,CASSSRRGRLYSGELFF,TGTGCCAGCAGTTCCCGTAGGGGGCGCTTGTACAGCGGGGAGCTGTTTTTT
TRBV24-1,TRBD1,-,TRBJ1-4,CATSDAQGRNLRDNEKLFF,TGTGCCACCAGTGACGCACAGGGGCGGAACTTGAGGGATAATGAAAAACTGTTTTTT
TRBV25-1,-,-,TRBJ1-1,CASIGEGSTEAFF,TGTGCCAGCATTGGGGAGGGCAGCACTGAAGCTTTCTTT
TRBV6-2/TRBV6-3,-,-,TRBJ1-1,CASSYTGWEGISTEAFF,TGTGCCAGCAGTTACACGGGTTGGGAGGGCATTTCCACTGAAGCTTTCTTT
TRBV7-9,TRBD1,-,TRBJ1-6,CASSSMGTGSPLHF,TGTGCCAGCAGCTCCATGGGGACAGGCTCACCCCTCCACTTT
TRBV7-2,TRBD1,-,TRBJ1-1,CASSQWTGGTEAFF,TGTGCCAGCTCACAGTGGACAGGGGGAACTGAAGCTTTCTTT
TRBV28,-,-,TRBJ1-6,CASTRTARGMGNSPLHF,TGTGCCAGCACCCGGACAGCGCGGGGGATGGGTAATTCACCCCTCCACTTT
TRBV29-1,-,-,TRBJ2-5,CSGSSETQYF,TGCAGCGGAAGCTCGGAGACCCAGTACTTC
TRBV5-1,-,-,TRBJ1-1,CASSTEGLAFF,TGCGCCAGCAGCACGGAGGGGCTGGCTTTCTTT
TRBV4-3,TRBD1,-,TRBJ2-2,CASSQAQGALYTGELFF,TGCGCCAGCAGCCAAGCACAGGGGGCTTTGTACACCGGGGAGCTGTTTTTT
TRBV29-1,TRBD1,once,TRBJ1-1,CSVCDRAGNTEAFF,TGCAGCGTGTGTGACAGGGCCGGGAACACTGAAGCTTTCTTT
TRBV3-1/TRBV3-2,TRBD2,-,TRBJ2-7,CASSVSGFDYEQYF,TGTGCCAGCAGCGTTAGCGGGTTTGACTACGAGCAGTACTTC
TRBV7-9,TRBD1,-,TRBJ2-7,CASSLDPWDRGLYEQYF,TGTGCCAGCAGCTTAGACCCCTGGGACAGGGGGCTCTACGAGCAGTACTTC
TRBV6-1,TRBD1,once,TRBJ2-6,CASSVTGGNSGANVLTF,TGTGCCAGCAGTGTAACAGGGGGTAACTCTGGGGCCAACGTCCTGACTTTC
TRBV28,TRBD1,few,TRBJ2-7,CASSNRGSAYEQYF,TGTGCCAGCAGTAACAGGGGGTCCGCCTACGAGCAGTACTTC
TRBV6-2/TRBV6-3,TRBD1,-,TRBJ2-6,CASSYGTGGAAGANVLTF,TGTGCCAGCAGTTACGGGACAGGGGGCGCAGCTGGGGCCAACGTCCTGACTTTC
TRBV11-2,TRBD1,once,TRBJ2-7,CASSTGGTTYEQYF,TGTGCCAGCAGCACAGGGGGAACGACCTACGAGCAGTACTTC
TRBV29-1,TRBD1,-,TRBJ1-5,CSVRTGGINQPQHF,TGCAGCGTTAGGACAGGGGGTATCAATCAGCCCCAGCATTTT
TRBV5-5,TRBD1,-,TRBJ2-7,CASSLSGTGGAETYEQYF,TGTGCCAGCAGCTTGTCCGGGACAGGGGGCGCCGAGACTTACGAGCAGTACTTC
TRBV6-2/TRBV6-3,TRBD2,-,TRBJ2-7,CASSKGLAGETYEQYF,TGTGCCAGCAGCAAAGGACTAGCGGGAGAGACCTACGAGCAGTACTTC
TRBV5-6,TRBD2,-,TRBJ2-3,CASSSRTSGGTDTQYF,TGTGCCAGCAGCTCTCGGACTAGCGGGGGGACAGATACGCAGTATTTT
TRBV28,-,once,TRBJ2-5,CASTVSKTQYF,TGTGCCAGTACAGTTTCGAAGACCCAGTACTTC
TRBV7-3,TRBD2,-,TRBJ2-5,CASSLGRSGGETQYF,TGTGCCAGCAGCTTAGGTCGAAGCGGGGGGGAGACCCAGTACTTC
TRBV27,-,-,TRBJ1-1,CASSLGGQPNTEAFF,TGTGCCAGCAGTTTAGGGGGACAACCGAACACTGAAGCTTTCTTT
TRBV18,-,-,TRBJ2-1,CASSLGQNEQFF,TGTGCCAGCTCACTCGGACAGAATGAGCAGTTCTTC
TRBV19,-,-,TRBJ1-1,CASNDRQAAGAFF,TGTGCCAGTAATGATCGACAGGCGGCGGGAGCTTTCTTT
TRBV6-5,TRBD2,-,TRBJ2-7,CASSLAGGPDYEQYF,TGTGCCAGCAGTTTAGCGGGGGGTCCGGACTACGAGCAGTACTTC